The clone carrying this T cell receptor (beta chain) has a count of ten or more. V was clipped by 6 bases and J by 6 bases, with 20 bases between them. Germline CDR1 reads MDHEN; CDR2 reads SYDVKM. CDR3 length: 15 residues. Tagging with unique molecular identifiers was applied to individual cDNA molecules. In TCRdb, the 5' RACE reads were re-called with MiXCR into one record per CDR3 protein. The sample shows roughly 75,000 distinct CDR3 sequences, more than 9% of them seen only once. The entry originates in a study of early T cells in non-severe SARS-CoV-2 infection. This clonotype originated in an adult who was a healthcare worker with PCR-confirmed SARS-CoV-2 infection or an uninfected control (not recorded which). The source material was whole blood. This sequence joins TRBV28 and TRBJ1-1; D is perhaps TRBD1 (5 bases). The DNA of the CDR3 is TGTGCCAGCAGAGTCGACAGAGGAGGTATCGCTGAAGCTTTCTTT. It translates to CASRVDRGGIAEAFF. The variable domain in full, with the rest retrieved from reference TRBV28 and TRBJ1-1, is DVKVTQSSRYLVKRTGEKVFLECVQDMDHENMFWYRQDPGLGLRLIYFSYDVKMKEKGDIPEGYSVSREKKERFSLILESASTNQTSMYLCASRVDRGGIAEAFFGQGTRLTVV.